Given below is one TCR beta chain in context. The trim removed 8 bases at V and 2 bases at J, leaving 9 bases unmatched. The CDR3 consists of 15 residues. The germline gives CDR1 SQVTM, CDR2 ANQGSEA. The sample comes from a study of blood T cell repertoires in COVID-19. Across the whole study: Sites in the United States, Italy and Spain provided acute and convalescent COVID-19 samples.

Seattle patients were enrolled during active infection and followed longitudinally. Only in-frame clones appear in the TCRdb table, and some are missing; sequencing was by immunoSEQ multiplex PCR. The data hold hundreds of thousands of clones, with over 70% observed a single time. The specimen sequenced was peripheral blood. The rearrangement links TRBV29-1 to TRBJ2-1; 10 bases map to TRBD1. The clonotype was recovered from a woman aged 45-59 years with COVID-19, enrolled during active disease. CDR3 sequence: CSTASGTGAYNEQFF. In DNA, the CDR3 is TGCAGCACCGCATCCGGGACAGGGGCCTACAATGAGCAGTTCTTC.